Each of the 21 T cell receptor beta chains below was sequenced from the same sample in a study of T-cell reconstitution after alpha-beta-depleted transplantation in children. Unique molecular identifiers were used in preparing the TCRbeta library. Using its own MiXCR run on the PCR reads, TCRdb lists one record per CDR3 protein. The top ten clones hold almost 6.5% of a sample with nearly 250,000 distinct CDR3 sequences, approximately 8.9% of them seen once. The sample here was PBMCs, mostly from graft donor cells, taken 180 days after TCRalphabeta/CD19-depleted stem cell transplant. These TCRs come from a male patient younger than 18 who had a stem cell transplant for acute lymphoblastic leukemia, so the T cells may come from the graft donor.

This clonotype was counted many times. The chain uses TRBV7-9 and TRBJ2-7; D ambiguous. Trimming left V 5 bases short and J 5 bases short, with 16 bases between. The CDR3 is 14 residues long. Germline CDR1 SEHNR, CDR2 FQNEAQ (reference sequence). Written as DNA, the CDR3 is TGTGCCAGCAGCCCCTCCTCAACACGACACGAGCAGTACTTC. The encoded protein is CASSPSSTRHEQYF.

This clonotype was found many times. The chain is built from TRBV4-2 and TRBJ2-4, with a possible D match to TRBD2 (5 bases). The CDR3 has 15 residues. Trimming cost V 3 bases and J 1 base, with 10 bases left between them. CDR1 and CDR2 from the germline V gene are LGHNA and YNFKEQ. The CDR3 coding sequence is TGTGCCAGCAGCCACCCCCGGGATGCCAAAAACATTCAGTACTTC. This translates into CASSHPRDAKNIQYF.

The table lists this clonotype with many counts. The chain is built from TRBV7-6 and TRBJ2-2; D is undetermined. This CDR3 comprises 16 residues. V lost 2 bases and J lost 1, with 11 bases in between. Looked up from germline, CDR1 is SGHVS and CDR2 is FNYEAQ. The CDR3 sequence is CASSLSYRMNTGELFF. The CDR3 DNA follows: TGTGCCAGCAGCTTATCTTATAGGATGAACACCGGGGAGCTGTTTTTT.

CDR3 in amino acids: CASSPDPSGNTIYF. The CDR3 nucleotides are TGTGCCAGCAGCCCGGACCCCTCTGGAAACACCATATATTTT. The chain links TRBV5-6 to TRBJ1-3; D ambiguous. This CDR3 has 14 residues. Germline lookup yields CDR1 SGHDT and CDR2 YYEEEE. Trimming left V 4 bases short and J 0 bases short, with 8 bases between.

This clonotype was found many times. This rearrangement joins TRBV28 to TRBJ1-1; D perhaps matches TRBD1 (5 bases). Trimming took 1 base from V and 8 from J, leaving 14 bases between them. CDR3 length equals 14 residues. Germline-derived CDR1 and CDR2 are MDHEN and SYDVKM. The CDR3 protein is CASSLFLVGGEAFF. In nucleotides, the CDR3 is TGTGCCAGCAGTTTATTTTTGGTTGGGGGAGAAGCTTTCTTT. Looking up the rest from reference TRBV28 and TRBJ1-1 gives the full variable domain: DVKVTQSSRYLVKRTGEKVFLECVQDMDHENMFWYRQDPGLGLRLIYFSYDVKMKEKGDIPEGYSVSREKKERFSLILESASTNQTSMYLCASSLFLVGGEAFFGQGTRLTVV.

In its sample, this clonotype was seen many times. This chain links TRBV12-3 or TRBV12-4 with TRBJ2-5; D is ambiguous. Trimming shortened V by 2 bases and J by 6 bases, and 10 bases separated the two germline ends. This CDR3 is built from 13 residues. CDR3 loop: CASSLLDTKTQYF. The CDR3 DNA follows: TGTGCCAGCAGTTTACTCGACACGAAGACCCAGTACTTC.

This clonotype was seen many times. This chain connects TRBV13 to TRBJ1-2, with D maybe TRBD1 (6 bases). V was cut by 5 bases and J by 8 bases, with 12 bases left in between. The germline V gene has CDR1 PRHDT and CDR2 FYEKMQ (reference sequence). The CDR3 has 12 residues. Written as DNA, the CDR3 is TGTGCCAGCAGCCTGACGGGGGGCGGCTACACCTTC. Its protein product is CASSLTGGGYTF.

The chain uses TRBV2 and TRBJ2-3; D gene ambiguous. The CDR3 length is 10 residues. Trimming took off 10 bases at V and 7 bases at J, with 9 bases between the two ends. Germline CDR1 SNHLY, CDR2 FYNNEI. The CDR3 is CATRGYTQYF. CDR3 DNA: TGTGCCACCAGAGGATATACGCAGTATTTT.

This clonotype was recorded at least ten times. The chain combines TRBV12-3 or TRBV12-4 with TRBJ2-7; 9 bases are shared with TRBD1. The CDR3 has 14 amino acids. Trimming removed 5 bases from V and 4 bases from J; junction bases left unmatched: 6. This CDR3 is CASSPGTGLYEQYF. The CDR3 nucleotides read TGTGCCAGCAGTCCCGGGACAGGGCTATACGAGCAGTACTTC.

The genes are TRBV28 and TRBJ2-5; D possibly matches TRBD1 or TRBD2 (5 bases each). The V gene lost 5 bases and the J gene lost 5 bases, with 12 bases spanning the gap. Germline CDR1 MDHEN, CDR2 SYDVKM. This CDR3 comprises 13 residues. The CDR3, as DNA: TGTGCCAGCAGTGGGGACGGGAAGGAGACCCAGTACTTC. Translation: CASSGDGKETQYF.

This clonotype has at least ten counts. J is TRBJ2-7 and V is TRBV7-9; 7 nucleotides match TRBD1. From germline, CDR1 is SEHNR and CDR2 FQNEAQ (reference sequence). CDR3 length: 13 amino acids. The junction had 9 bases not matched to a gene; V was cut back by 4 bases and J by 9 bases. The CDR3 bases are TGTGCCAGCAGCTCGCAGGTCGGGACAGCGCAGTACTTC. It encodes CASSSQVGTAQYF.

This clonotype was found many times. J is TRBJ1-3 and V is TRBV20-1; no definite D call. Trimming took 5 bases from V and 3 from J, leaving 17 bases between them. The germline gives CDR1 DFQATT, CDR2 SNEGSKA (reference sequence). The CDR3 covers 15 residues. In DNA, the CDR3 is TGCAGTGCTGTAGGTGGCAGTTGGGATGGAAACACCATATATTTT. It yields the protein CSAVGGSWDGNTIYF.

This clonotype was recorded many times. The chain employs TRBV5-1 and TRBJ2-3; TRBD1 aligns across 12 bases. Germline V gives CDR1 SGHRS, CDR2 YFSETQ. CDR3 length: 18 amino acids. V gave up 1 base and J gave up 0 bases; unmatched junction bases: 6. CDR3 in amino acids: CASSLRDRGPHSTDTQYF. In DNA form, the CDR3 reads TGCGCCAGCAGCTTGAGGGACAGGGGGCCACATAGCACAGATACGCAGTATTTT.

This clonotype showed up many times. The chain links TRBV6-1 to TRBJ2-3, with D perhaps assigned TRBD1 or TRBD2 (5 bases each). V lost 0 bases to trimming and J lost 4 bases, with 23 bases between them. The germline V gene encodes CDR1 MNHNS and CDR2 SASEGT. The CDR3 consists of 19 residues. DNA for the CDR3: TGTGCCAGCAGTGAAGCAGACAGCCGGCTGGTCTACGGGGCAGATACGCAGTATTTT. Amino acids: CASSEADSRLVYGADTQYF.

Many counts were recorded for this clonotype. The chain combines TRBV6-6 with TRBJ1-1; weak D call: TRBD1 (5 bases). Germline CDR1 and CDR2: MNHNY and SVGAGI (reference sequence). V shed 8 bases and J shed 5 bases, with 9 bases lying between them. This CDR3 region has 11 residues. CDR3 coding DNA: TGTGCCAGCGGGACCCAAACTGAAGCTTTCTTT. As protein: CASGTQTEAFF.

In the case of this clonotype: A much more abundant neighbour one base away suggests this may be a read error. The CDR3 DNA reads TGCAGCGCTGAGTCCTCGGGACAGGGGACCTATGGCTACACCTTC. Protein: CSAESSGQGTYGYTF. The rearrangement links TRBV29-1 to TRBJ1-2; 10 nucleotides agree with TRBD1. CDR1 is SQVTM, CDR2 ANQGSEA, per germline. Trimming at V came to 7 bases and at J to 4 bases, leaving 12 bases not matched to a gene. The CDR3 length is 15 residues.

This clonotype was counted at least ten times. V and J are TRBV7-2 and TRBJ1-2; D is unresolved. CDR3 size: 13 residues. The V and J ends lost 6 bases and 8 bases respectively, with 16 bases between them. Germline CDR1 SGHTA, CDR2 FQGNSA. The CDR3 bases are TGTGCCAGCAGTTTTGCTAAACGCCAGGGCTACACCTTC. This translates into CASSFAKRQGYTF.

This chain links TRBV28 with TRBJ2-1; 7 bases align to TRBD1. Trimming took 5 bases from V and 4 from J; bases not matched to a gene: 5. This CDR3 region has 14 residues. Looked up from germline, CDR1 is MDHEN and CDR2 is SYDVKM. CDR3 loop: CASSATGFYNEQFF. The CDR3 DNA reads TGTGCCAGCAGTGCGACAGGGTTTTACAATGAGCAGTTCTTC.

This clonotype was counted ten times or more. This chain joins TRBV20-1 and TRBJ1-1; D gene ambiguous. The V end lost 0 bases, the J end lost 7 bases, and 6 bases lay between the germline ends. Germline V gene lookup returns CDR1 DFQATT and CDR2 SNEGSKA (reference sequence). The CDR3 is 11 amino acids. The CDR3 sequence: CSAREPVEAFF. The CDR3, as DNA: TGCAGTGCTAGAGAGCCAGTTGAAGCTTTCTTT.

This clonotype was detected many times. The chain links TRBV27 to TRBJ2-3; 7 bases are shared with TRBD1. Germline loops: CDR1 MNHEY, CDR2 SMNVEV (reference sequence). The trim removed 5 bases at V and 2 bases at J, leaving 4 bases unmatched. The CDR3 is made up of 14 amino acids. The CDR3 reads CASSETGYTDTQYF. Here the CDR3 DNA reads TGTGCCAGCAGTGAGACAGGGTACACAGATACGCAGTATTTT.

The table lists this clonotype with a few counts. The CDR3 loop reads CSARVRGLAGGPRFF. In nucleotides, the CDR3 is TGCAGTGCTAGAGTAAGAGGACTAGCGGGAGGCCCGCGGTTCTTC. The V and J genes are TRBV20-1 and TRBJ2-1; TRBD2 aligns across 14 bases. With V trimmed by 1 base and J by 15 bases, 11 bases remained unmatched. Germline CDR1 is DFQATT and CDR2 is SNEGSKA (reference sequence). This CDR3 is built from 15 residues.